This T cell receptor (beta chain) appears in the sequencing data of a study of blood T cell repertoires in COVID-19. The germline V gene has CDR1 SGHVS and CDR2 FQNEAQ. This CDR3 comprises 15 residues. Losses at the gene ends were 5 bases for V and 0 bases for J; bases not matched to a gene: 6. Individuals aged about 18 to 95 years were recruited from some 26 US areas. Clones were read by immunoSEQ multiplex PCR, and TCRdb kept only the in-frame ones, dropping some. The data show 310,000 or so clones, 85% to 90% seen once. The chain combines TRBV7-8 with TRBJ2-5; 7 nucleotides agree with TRBD1. The receptor's source is a woman aged 18-35 years who had recovered from COVID-19. Sequencing was performed on PBMCs or T cells enriched from blood (not recorded which). The CDR3 is CASSVGQTYQETQYF. The CDR3 nucleotides are TGTGCCAGCAGCGTGGGACAGACGTACCAAGAGACCCAGTACTTC.